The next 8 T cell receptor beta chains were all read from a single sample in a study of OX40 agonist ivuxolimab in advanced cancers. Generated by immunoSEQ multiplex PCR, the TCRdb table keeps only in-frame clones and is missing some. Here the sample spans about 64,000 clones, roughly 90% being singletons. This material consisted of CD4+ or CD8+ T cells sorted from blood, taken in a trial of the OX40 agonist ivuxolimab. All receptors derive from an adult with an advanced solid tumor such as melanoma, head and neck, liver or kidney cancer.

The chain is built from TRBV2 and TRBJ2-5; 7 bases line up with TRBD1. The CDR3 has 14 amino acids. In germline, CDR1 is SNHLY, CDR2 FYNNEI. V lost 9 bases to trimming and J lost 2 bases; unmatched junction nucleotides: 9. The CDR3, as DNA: TGTGCCAGTGGAACAGGGGCAGGGCAAGAGACCCAGTACTTC. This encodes CASGTGAGQETQYF.

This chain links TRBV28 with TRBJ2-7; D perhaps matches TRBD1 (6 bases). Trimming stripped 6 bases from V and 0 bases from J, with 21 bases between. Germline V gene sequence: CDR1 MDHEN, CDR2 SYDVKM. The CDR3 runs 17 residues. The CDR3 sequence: CASSSPYRDTFSYEQYF. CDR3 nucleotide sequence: TGTGCCAGCAGCTCACCGTACCGGGACACATTCTCCTACGAGCAGTACTTC.

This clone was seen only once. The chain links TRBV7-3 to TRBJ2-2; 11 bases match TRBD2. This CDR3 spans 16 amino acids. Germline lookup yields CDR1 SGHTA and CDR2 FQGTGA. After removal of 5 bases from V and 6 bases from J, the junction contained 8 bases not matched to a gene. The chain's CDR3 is CASSDSGRGVAGELFF. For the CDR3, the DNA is TGTGCCAGCAGCGATAGCGGGAGGGGAGTAGCCGGGGAGCTGTTTTTT.

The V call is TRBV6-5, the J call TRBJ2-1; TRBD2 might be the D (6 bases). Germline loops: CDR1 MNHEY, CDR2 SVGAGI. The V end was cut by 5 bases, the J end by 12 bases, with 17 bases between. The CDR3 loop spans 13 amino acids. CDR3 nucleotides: TGTGCCAGCAGTACACGAGGTCAGGGAGGGCAGTTCTTC. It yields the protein CASSTRGQGGQFF.

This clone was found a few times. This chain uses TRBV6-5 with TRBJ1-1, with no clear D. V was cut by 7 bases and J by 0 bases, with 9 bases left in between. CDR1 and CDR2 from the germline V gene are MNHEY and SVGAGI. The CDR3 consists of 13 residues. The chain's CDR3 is CASINLVNTEAFF. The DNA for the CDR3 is TGTGCCAGCATTAACCTGGTGAACACTGAAGCTTTCTTT.

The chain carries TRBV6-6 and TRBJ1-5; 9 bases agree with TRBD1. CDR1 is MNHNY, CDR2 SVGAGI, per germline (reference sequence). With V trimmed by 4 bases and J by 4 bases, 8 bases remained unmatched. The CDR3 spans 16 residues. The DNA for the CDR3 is TGTGCCAGCAGTTCGCACAGGACAGGGGAAAATCAGCCCCAGCATTTT. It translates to CASSSHRTGENQPQHF.

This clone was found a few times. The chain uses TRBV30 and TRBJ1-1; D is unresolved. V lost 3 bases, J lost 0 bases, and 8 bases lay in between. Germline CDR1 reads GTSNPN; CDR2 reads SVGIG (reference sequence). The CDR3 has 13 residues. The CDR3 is CAWSLSLNTEAFF. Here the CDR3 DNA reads TGTGCCTGGAGCTTGAGTTTGAACACTGAAGCTTTCTTT.

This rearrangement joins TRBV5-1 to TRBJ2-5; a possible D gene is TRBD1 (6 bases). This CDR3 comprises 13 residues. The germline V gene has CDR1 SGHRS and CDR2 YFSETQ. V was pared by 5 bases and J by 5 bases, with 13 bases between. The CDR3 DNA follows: TGCGCCAGCAGTCCCACAGGGCGGGAGACCCAGTACTTC. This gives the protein CASSPTGRETQYF.